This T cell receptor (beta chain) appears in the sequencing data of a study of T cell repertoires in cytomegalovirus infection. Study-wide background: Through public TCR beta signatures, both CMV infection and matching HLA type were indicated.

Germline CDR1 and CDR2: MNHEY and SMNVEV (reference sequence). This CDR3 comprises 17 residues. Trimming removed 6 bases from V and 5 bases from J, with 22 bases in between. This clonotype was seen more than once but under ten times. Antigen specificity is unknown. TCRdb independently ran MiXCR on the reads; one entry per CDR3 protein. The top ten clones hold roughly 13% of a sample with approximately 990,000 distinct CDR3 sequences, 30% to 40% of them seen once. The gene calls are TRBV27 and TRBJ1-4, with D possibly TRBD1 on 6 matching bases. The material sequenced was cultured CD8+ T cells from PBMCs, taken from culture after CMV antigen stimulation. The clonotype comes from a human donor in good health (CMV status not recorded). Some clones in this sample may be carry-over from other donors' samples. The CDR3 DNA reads TGTGCCAGCAGAAATGGGGGGGCGCGACCCGAAAATGAAAAACTGTTTTTT. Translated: CASRNGGARPENEKLFF.